The sequence of this TCR beta chain was determined in a study of control samples from healthy donors and cancer patients (dated by TCRdb to 2018 to 2021). This clone turned up a few times. The target of this receptor is not known. No base quality values were provided; no much bigger clone lies one nucleotide off. To prepare the library, the immunoSEQ multiplex PCR assay was applied. Imported from immuneACCESS, the table was reduced by TCRdb to in-frame sequences with V and J called. These copies leave out some clones; in studies compared against another copy, an unresolved V gene accounts for under half, and the cause of the remainder is not known. For this sample the table gives some 39,000 clones, of which around 83% were detected only once. Clones ranked in the top ten supply about 22% of the sample. The CDR3 sequence holds 16 residues, the cysteine and phenylalanine included. Only CDR3 DNA remains: 48 bases, in frame from the first base. From the germline V gene (reference sequence), CDR1 is SGHNT and CDR2 is YYREEE. Between the V and J ends, shortened by 7 bases and 0 bases respectively, the junction contains 19 bases.

The sample comprised PBMCs. The chain is made from TRBV5-4 and TRBJ1-2; the D segment cannot be called with confidence. The TCR originated in an older woman with lung cancer. The nucleotides read TGTGCCAGCCTCCCAAGGCAGGATTTAGCTAACTATGGCTACACCTTC. Its translation reads: CASLPRQDLANYGYTF.